The rows below give T cell receptor beta chains drawn from one sample of a study of blood T cell repertoires in COVID-19. Data came from immunoSEQ multiplex PCR; TCRdb stores just in-frame clones and leaves some out. The sample shows about 300,000 clones, roughly 87% of them seen only once. The material sequenced was peripheral blood. All receptors come from a man between 18 and 35 years old with active or convalescent COVID-19. Both conserved end residues are part of each CDR3. A D gene is named only where the DNA matches it firmly. The size field is filled for only some rows; it gives once, few, many or a size class.

TRBV2,-,-,TRBJ1-6,CASSDETESPLHF,TGTGCCAGCAGTGATGAGACAGAATCACCCCTCCACTTT
TRBV18,once,TRBD1,TRBJ2-7,CASSPQDRGHEQYF,TGTGCCAGCTCACCACAGGACAGGGGCCACGAGCAGTACTTC
TRBV10-3,once,-,TRBJ2-7,CAISEFGGTGGEQYF,TGTGCCATCAGTGAGTTCGGGGGAACCGGTGGAGAGCAGTACTTC
TRBV5-1,-,TRBD2,TRBJ2-3,CASSLVASGAADTQYF,TGCGCCAGCAGCTTGGTCGCTAGCGGGGCTGCAGATACGCAGTATTTT
TRBV11-1,once,TRBD1,TRBJ2-1,CASSARTGGSYNEQFF,TGTGCCAGCAGCGCTCGGACAGGGGGCTCCTACAATGAGCAGTTCTTC
TRBV28,few,-,TRBJ1-5,CASNFDAFGQHF,TGTGCCAGCAACTTCGATGCATTCGGGCAGCATTTT
TRBV18,few,TRBD1,TRBJ1-2,CASSPPTGVGYTF,TGTGCCAGCTCACCACCTACAGGGGTAGGCTACACCTTC
TRBV6-6,-,TRBD1,TRBJ2-3,CASRGTALTDTQYF,TGTGCCAGCAGGGGGACAGCCCTCACAGATACGCAGTATTTT
TRBV13,-,-,TRBJ1-2,CASSLDGFRGGYTF,TGTGCCAGCAGCTTGGACGGGTTTAGGGGAGGCTACACCTTC
TRBV7-2,-,-,TRBJ2-2,CASTVNTGELFF,TGTGCCAGCACCGTGAACACCGGGGAGCTGTTTTTT
TRBV6-1,-,-,TRBJ2-1,CASSGPGLAELTYNEQFF,TGTGCCAGCAGTGGGCCGGGTTTAGCGGAGTTGACCTACAATGAGCAGTTCTTC
TRBV19,-,-,TRBJ2-1,CASSIGTLSRNEQFF,TGTGCCAGTAGTATTGGGACACTCAGCAGGAATGAGCAGTTCTTC
TRBV7-9,once,-,TRBJ2-5,CASSLAQAQYF,TGTGCCAGCAGCTTAGCCCAGGCCCAGTACTTC
TRBV18,-,TRBD1,TRBJ1-2,CASSPLTGGRYGYTF,TGTGCCAGCTCACCACTGACAGGGGGGCGCTATGGCTACACCTTC
TRBV19,-,TRBD1,TRBJ1-6,CASSTTGAYSPLHF,TGTGCCAGTAGCACTACAGGGGCCTATTCACCCCTCCACTTT
TRBV6-2/TRBV6-3,-,-,TRBJ2-1,CASSYFDNEQFF,TGTGCCAGCAGTTACTTCGACAATGAGCAGTTCTTC
TRBV5-1,-,-,TRBJ1-1,CASIGENTEAFF,TGCGCCAGCATCGGGGAGAACACTGAAGCTTTCTTT
TRBV11-2,-,TRBD1,TRBJ1-5,CASSLDRVGQPQHF,TGTGCCAGCAGCTTGGACAGGGTTGGTCAGCCCCAGCATTTT
TRBV2,-,-,TRBJ1-6,CASSEGSPRRNSPLHF,TGTGCCAGCAGTGAAGGCAGTCCTAGGAGGAATTCACCCCTCCACTTT
TRBV7-2,-,TRBD2,TRBJ2-7,CASSSGGDTYEQYF,TGTGCCAGCAGCTCTGGGGGGGATACCTACGAGCAGTACTTC
TRBV11-2,-,-,TRBJ2-7,CASSFRQYEQYF,TGTGCCAGCAGCTTCCGACAGTACGAGCAGTACTTC
TRBV29-1,-,-,TRBJ1-6,CSHTPKNKADSPLHF,TGCAGCCACACGCCCAAGAATAAGGCGGATTCACCCCTCCACTTT
TRBV27,-,TRBD1,TRBJ1-1,CASRGNRGRNTEAFF,TGTGCCAGCAGGGGGAACAGGGGGAGGAACACTGAAGCTTTCTTT
TRBV7-9,-,-,TRBJ1-2,CASTVPSAGNGYTF,TGTGCCAGCACCGTTCCCTCGGCAGGGAATGGCTACACCTTC
TRBV28,-,-,TRBJ1-2,CASSLAAGDYGYTF,TGTGCCAGCAGTTTAGCCGCAGGGGACTATGGCTACACCTTC
TRBV11-3,-,TRBD2,TRBJ2-1,CASSFGRDNEQFF,TGTGCCAGCAGCTTTGGGAGGGACAATGAGCAGTTCTTC
TRBV19,-,TRBD2,TRBJ2-3,CATQRAGGADTQYF,TGTGCCACCCAGAGAGCGGGAGGTGCAGATACGCAGTATTTT
TRBV20-1,-,-,TRBJ2-7,CSALDNYEQYF,TGCAGTGCTTTGGACAACTACGAGCAGTACTTC
TRBV28,-,-,TRBJ1-5,CASTLRSPLDQPQHF,TGTGCCAGCACCTTGAGGTCGCCCCTCGATCAGCCCCAGCATTTT
TRBV6-5,-,-,TRBJ2-7,CASSYRTGYSSEQYF,TGTGCCAGCAGTTACCGAACAGGTTATTCCTCCGAGCAGTACTTC
TRBV25-1,-,-,TRBJ2-5,CASSELGEAETQYF,TGTGCCAGCAGTGAATTGGGGGAGGCGGAGACCCAGTACTTC
TRBV24-1,-,-,TRBJ2-5,CATSDARVGGETQYF,TGTGCCACCAGTGATGCTCGCGTTGGTGGAGAGACCCAGTACTTC
TRBV7-9,-,-,TRBJ1-6,CASSPLSSENSPLHF,TGTGCCAGCAGCCCCTTATCGTCTGAGAATTCACCCCTCCACTTT
TRBV28,-,TRBD2,TRBJ2-5,CASRDTGTSETQYF,TGTGCCAGCAGAGACACCGGGACTAGCGAGACCCAGTACTTC
TRBV28,-,TRBD2,TRBJ2-7,CASSFRLAGGEQYF,TGTGCCAGCAGTTTCCGACTAGCGGGAGGCGAGCAGTACTTC
TRBV5-4,-,-,TRBJ2-1,CASSQTGSYNEQFF,TGTGCCAGCAGCCAGACTGGCTCCTACAATGAGCAGTTCTTC
TRBV5-4,-,TRBD1,TRBJ2-7,CASSGGQGKYEQYF,TGTGCCAGCAGCGGCGGACAGGGGAAATACGAGCAGTACTTC